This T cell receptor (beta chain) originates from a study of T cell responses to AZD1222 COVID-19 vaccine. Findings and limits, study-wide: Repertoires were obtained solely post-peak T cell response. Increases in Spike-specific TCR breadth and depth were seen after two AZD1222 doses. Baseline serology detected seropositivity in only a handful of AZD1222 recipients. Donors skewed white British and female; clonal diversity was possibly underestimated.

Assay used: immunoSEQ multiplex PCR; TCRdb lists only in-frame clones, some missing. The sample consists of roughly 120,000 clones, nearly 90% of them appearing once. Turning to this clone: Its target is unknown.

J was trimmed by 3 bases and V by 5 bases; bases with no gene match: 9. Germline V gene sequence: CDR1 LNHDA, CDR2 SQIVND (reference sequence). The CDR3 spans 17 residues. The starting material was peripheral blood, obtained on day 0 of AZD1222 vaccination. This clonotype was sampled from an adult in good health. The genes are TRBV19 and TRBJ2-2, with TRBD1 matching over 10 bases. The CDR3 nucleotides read TGTGCCAGTAGTCCCTTGGACAGGGGGTTCCACACCGGGGAGCTGTTTTTT. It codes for CASSPLDRGFHTGELFF.